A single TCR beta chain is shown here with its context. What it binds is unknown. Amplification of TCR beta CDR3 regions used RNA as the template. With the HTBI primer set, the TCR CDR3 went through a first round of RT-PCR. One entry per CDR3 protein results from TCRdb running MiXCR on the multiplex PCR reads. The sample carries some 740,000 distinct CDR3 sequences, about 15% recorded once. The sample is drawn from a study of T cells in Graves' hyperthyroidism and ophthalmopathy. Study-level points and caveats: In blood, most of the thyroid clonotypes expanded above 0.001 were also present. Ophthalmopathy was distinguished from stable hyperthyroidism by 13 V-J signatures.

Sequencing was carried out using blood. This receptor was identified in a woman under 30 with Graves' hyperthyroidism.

The CDR3 protein is CASSRGRNPGELFF. In nucleotides, the CDR3 is TGTGCCAGTAGTCGCGGGAGAAATCCCGGGGAGCTGTTTTTT. The rearrangement links TRBV19 to TRBJ2-2; 7 bases fit TRBD2. Unmatched junction bases numbered 6, after V lost 5 bases and J lost 6 bases. The CDR3 is 14 amino acids. Germline V lookup: CDR1 LNHDA, CDR2 SQIVND (reference sequence).